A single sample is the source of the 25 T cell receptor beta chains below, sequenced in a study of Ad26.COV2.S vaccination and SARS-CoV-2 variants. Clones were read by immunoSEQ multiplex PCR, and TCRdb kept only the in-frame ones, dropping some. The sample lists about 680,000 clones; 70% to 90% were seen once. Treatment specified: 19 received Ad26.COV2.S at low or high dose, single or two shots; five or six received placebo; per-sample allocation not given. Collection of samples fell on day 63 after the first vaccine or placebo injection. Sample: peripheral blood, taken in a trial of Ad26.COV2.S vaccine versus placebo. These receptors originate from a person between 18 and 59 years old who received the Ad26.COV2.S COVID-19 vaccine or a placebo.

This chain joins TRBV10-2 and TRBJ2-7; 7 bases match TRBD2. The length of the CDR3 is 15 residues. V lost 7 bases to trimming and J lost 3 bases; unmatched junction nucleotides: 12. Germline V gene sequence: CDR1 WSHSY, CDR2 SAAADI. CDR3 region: CASNPGGVPNYEQYF. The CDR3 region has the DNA TGCGCCAGCAACCCTGGGGGGGTCCCTAACTACGAGCAGTACTTC.

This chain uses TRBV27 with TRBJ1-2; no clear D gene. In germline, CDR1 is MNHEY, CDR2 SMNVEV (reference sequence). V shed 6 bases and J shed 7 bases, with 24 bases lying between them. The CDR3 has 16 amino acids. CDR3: CASRRPGQGLKSGYTF. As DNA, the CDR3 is TGTGCCAGCAGACGGCCGGGCCAAGGTTTAAAAAGTGGCTACACCTTC.

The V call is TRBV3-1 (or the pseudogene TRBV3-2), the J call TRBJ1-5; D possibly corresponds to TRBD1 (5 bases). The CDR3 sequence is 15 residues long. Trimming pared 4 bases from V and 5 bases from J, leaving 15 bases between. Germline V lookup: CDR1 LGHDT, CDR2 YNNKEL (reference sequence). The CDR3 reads CASSLSGGVDQPQHF. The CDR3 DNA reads TGTGCCAGCAGCCTAAGTGGGGGAGTCGATCAGCCCCAGCATTTT.

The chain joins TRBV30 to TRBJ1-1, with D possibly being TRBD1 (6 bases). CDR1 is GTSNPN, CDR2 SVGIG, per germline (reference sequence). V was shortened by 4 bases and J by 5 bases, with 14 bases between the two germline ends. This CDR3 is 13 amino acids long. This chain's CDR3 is CAWTDGQGTEAFF. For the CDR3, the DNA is TGTGCCTGGACGGACGGGCAGGGGACTGAAGCTTTCTTT.

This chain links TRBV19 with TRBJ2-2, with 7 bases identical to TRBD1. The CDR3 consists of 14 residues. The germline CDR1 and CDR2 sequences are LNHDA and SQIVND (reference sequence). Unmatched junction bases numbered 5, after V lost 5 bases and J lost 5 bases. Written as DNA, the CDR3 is TGTGCCAGTAGTGGAAGGGGGCAAACCGGGGAGCTGTTTTTT. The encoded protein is CASSGRGQTGELFF.

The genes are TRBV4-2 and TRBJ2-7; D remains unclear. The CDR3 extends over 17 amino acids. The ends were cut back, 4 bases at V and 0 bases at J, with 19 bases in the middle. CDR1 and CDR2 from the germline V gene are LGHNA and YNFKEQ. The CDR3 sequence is CASSPTYAWGSSYEQYF. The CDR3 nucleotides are TGTGCCAGCAGCCCCACTTACGCTTGGGGAAGCTCCTACGAGCAGTACTTC.

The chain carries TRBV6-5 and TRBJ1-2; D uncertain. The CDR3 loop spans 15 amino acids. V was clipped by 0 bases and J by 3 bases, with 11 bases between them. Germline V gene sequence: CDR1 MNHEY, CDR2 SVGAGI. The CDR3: CASSYSRSGYYGYTF. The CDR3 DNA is TGTGCCAGCAGTTACTCGAGGTCGGGGTACTATGGCTACACCTTC.

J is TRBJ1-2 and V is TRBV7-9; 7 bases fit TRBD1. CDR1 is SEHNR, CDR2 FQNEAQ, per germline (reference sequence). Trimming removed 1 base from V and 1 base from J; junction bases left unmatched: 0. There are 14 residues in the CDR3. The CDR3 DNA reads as TGTGCCAGCAGCTTAGGGGACAGTAACTATGGCTACACCTTC. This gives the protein CASSLGDSNYGYTF.

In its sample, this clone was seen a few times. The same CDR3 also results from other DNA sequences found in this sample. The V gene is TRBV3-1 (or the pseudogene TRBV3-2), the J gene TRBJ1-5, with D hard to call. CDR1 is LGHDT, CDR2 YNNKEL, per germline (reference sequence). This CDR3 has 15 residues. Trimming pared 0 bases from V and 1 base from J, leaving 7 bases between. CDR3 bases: TGTGCCAGCAGCCAAGATGGAAGAAGCAATCAGCCCCAGCATTTT. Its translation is CASSQDGRSNQPQHF.

CDR3 sequence reads: CASSTTSESTDTQYF. CDR3 nucleotides: TGCGCCAGCAGCACGACTAGCGAGAGCACAGATACGCAGTATTTT. V is TRBV5-1 and J is TRBJ2-3, with 8 bases fitting TRBD2. The J segment lost 0 bases and the V segment lost 4 bases, leaving 4 bases of the junction unmatched. CDR1 and CDR2 (germline): SGHRS, YFSETQ. This CDR3 has 15 amino acids.

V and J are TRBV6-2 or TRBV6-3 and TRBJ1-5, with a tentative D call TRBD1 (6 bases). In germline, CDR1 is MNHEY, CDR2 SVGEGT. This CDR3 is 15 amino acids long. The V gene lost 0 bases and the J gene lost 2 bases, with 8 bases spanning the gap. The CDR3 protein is CASSYSTGRNQPQHF. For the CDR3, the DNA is TGTGCCAGCAGTTACTCGACAGGTCGCAATCAGCCCCAGCATTTT.

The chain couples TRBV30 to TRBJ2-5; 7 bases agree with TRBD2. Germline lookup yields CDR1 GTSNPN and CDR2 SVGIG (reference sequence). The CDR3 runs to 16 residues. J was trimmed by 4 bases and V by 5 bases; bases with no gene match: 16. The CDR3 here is CAWSPAGWEGRETQYF. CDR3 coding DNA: TGTGCCTGGTCCCCCGCAGGGTGGGAGGGCCGAGAGACCCAGTACTTC.

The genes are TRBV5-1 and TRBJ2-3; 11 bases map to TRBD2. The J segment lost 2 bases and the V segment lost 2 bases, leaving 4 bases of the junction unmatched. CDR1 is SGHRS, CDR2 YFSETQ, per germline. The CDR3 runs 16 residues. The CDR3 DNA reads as TGCGCCAGCAGCTTCGGGACTAGCGGATTCACAGATACGCAGTATTTT. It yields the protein CASSFGTSGFTDTQYF.

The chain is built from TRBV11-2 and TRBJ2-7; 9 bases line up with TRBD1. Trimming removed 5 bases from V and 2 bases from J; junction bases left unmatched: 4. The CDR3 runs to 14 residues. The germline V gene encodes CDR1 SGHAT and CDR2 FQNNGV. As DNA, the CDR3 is TGTGCCAGCAGCCCACAGGGGGCTGCCTACGAGCAGTACTTC. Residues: CASSPQGAAYEQYF.

CDR3 sequence: CASSPSGGADEQFF. The CDR3 nucleotides are TGTGCCAGCAGCCCTAGCGGGGGGGCCGATGAGCAGTTCTTC. The chain recombines TRBV7-9 with TRBJ2-1, with 12 bases identical to TRBD2. With 5 bases clipped from V and 8 bases from J, the junction kept 4 bases outside the gene matches. Germline V gives CDR1 SEHNR, CDR2 FQNEAQ (reference sequence). The CDR3 contains 14 residues.

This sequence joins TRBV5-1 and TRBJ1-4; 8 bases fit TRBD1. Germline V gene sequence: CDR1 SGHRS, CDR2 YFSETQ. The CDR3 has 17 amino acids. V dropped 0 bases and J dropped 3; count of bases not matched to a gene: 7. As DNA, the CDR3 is TGCGCCAGCAGCTTGGCCATGGGGGGACAGGCTAATGAAAAACTGTTTTTT. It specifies CASSLAMGGQANEKLFF.

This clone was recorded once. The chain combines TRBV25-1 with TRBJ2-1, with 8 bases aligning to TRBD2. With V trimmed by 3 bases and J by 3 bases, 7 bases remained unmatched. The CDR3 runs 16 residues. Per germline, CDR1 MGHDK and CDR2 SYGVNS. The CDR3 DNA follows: TGTGCCAGCAGTGATTTGGGCGGGGGGCTCTACAATGAGCAGTTCTTC. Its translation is CASSDLGGGLYNEQFF.

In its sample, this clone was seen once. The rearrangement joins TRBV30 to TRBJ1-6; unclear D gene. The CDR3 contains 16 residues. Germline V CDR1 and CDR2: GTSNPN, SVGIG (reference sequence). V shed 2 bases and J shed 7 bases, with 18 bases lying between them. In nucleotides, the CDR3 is TGTGCCTGGAGTCCCCCGGCGGCTTTGCGCAATTCACCCCTCCACTTT. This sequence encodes CAWSPPAALRNSPLHF.

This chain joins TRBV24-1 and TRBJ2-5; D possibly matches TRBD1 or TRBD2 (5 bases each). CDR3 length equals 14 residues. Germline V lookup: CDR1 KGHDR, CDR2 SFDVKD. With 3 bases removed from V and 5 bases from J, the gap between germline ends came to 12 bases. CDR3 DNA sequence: TGTGCCACCAGTGATGGGACGAGTCGGGAGACCCAGTACTTC. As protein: CATSDGTSRETQYF.

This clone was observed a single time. CDR3: CATSDSRTYSPLHF. CDR3 sequence (DNA): TGTGCCACCAGTGACTCCCGGACGTATTCACCCCTCCACTTT. The rearrangement uses TRBV24-1 and TRBJ1-6; D is ambiguous. Germline-derived CDR1 and CDR2 are KGHDR and SFDVKD. The CDR3 contains 14 residues. Trimming pared 4 bases from V and 8 bases from J, leaving 11 bases between.

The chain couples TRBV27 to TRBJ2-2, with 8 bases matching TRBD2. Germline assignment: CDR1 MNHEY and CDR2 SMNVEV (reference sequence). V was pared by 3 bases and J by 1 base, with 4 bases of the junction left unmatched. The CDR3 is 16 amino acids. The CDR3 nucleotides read TGTGCCAGCAGTTTGAGGAGCGGGGGGAACACCGGGGAGCTGTTTTTT. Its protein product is CASSLRSGGNTGELFF.

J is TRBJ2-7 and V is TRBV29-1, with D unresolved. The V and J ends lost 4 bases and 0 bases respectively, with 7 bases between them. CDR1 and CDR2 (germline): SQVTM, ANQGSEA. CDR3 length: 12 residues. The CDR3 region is CSVGLSSYEQYF. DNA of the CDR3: TGCAGCGTTGGTCTTAGCTCCTACGAGCAGTACTTC.

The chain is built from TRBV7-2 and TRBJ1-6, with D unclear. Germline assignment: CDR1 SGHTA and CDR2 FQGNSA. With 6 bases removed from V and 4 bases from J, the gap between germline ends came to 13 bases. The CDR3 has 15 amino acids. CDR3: CASRVKSPYNSPLHF. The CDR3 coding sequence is TGTGCCAGCAGGGTTAAGAGCCCATATAATTCACCCCTCCACTTT. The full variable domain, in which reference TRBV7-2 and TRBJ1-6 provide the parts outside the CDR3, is GAGVSQSPSNKVTEKGKDVELRCDPISGHTALYWYRQSLGQGLEFLIYFQGNSAPDKSGLPSDRFSAERTGGSVSTLTIQRTQQEDSAVYLCASRVKSPYNSPLHFGNGTRLTVT.

CDR3 in amino acids: CAWSAQPNEKLFF. The CDR3 bases are TGTGCCTGGAGTGCACAGCCCAATGAAAAACTGTTTTTT. The chain joins TRBV30 to TRBJ1-4; D remains unclear. This CDR3 spans 13 amino acids. Trimming removed 1 base at V and 5 bases at J, with 8 bases between. Looked up from germline, CDR1 is GTSNPN and CDR2 is SVGIG (reference sequence).

The CDR3 loop reads CASSTLTGQIYEQYF. For the CDR3, the DNA is TGTGCCAGTAGTACGCTGACGGGACAGATCTACGAGCAGTACTTC. The chain recombines TRBV19 with TRBJ2-7; 7 positions agree with TRBD1. Unmatched junction bases numbered 9, after V lost 4 bases and J lost 3 bases. CDR3 length equals 15 residues. Germline V gene lookup returns CDR1 LNHDA and CDR2 SQIVND (reference sequence).